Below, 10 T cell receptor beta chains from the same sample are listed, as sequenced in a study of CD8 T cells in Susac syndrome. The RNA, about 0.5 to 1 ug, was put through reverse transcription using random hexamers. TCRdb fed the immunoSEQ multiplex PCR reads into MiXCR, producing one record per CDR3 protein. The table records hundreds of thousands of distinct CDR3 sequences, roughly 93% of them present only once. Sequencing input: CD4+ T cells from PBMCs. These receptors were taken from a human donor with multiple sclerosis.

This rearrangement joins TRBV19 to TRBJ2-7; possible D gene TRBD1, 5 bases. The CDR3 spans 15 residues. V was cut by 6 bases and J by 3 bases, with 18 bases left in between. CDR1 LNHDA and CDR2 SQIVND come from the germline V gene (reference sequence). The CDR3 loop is CASRTQASRYYEQYF. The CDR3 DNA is TGTGCCAGTAGGACACAGGCTTCCCGCTACTACGAGCAGTACTTC.

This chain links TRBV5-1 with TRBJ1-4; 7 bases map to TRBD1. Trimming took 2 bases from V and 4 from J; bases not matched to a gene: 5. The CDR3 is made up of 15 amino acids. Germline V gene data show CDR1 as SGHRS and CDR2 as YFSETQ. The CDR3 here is CASSLAGTVNEKLFF. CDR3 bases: TGCGCCAGCAGCTTAGCCGGGACAGTTAATGAAAAACTGTTTTTT.

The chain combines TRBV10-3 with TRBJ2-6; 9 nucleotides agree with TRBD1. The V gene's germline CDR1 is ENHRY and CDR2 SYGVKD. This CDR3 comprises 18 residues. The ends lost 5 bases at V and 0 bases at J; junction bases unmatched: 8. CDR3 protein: CAISYPRDRVSGANVLTF. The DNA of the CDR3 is TGTGCCATCAGTTACCCCCGGGACAGGGTCTCTGGGGCCAACGTCCTGACTTTC.

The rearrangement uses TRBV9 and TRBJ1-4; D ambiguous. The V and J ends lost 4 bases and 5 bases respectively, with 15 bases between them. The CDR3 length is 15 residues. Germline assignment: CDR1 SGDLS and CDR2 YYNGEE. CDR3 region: CASSREGRPNEKLFF. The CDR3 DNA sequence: TGTGCCAGCAGCCGGGAAGGCAGGCCCAATGAAAAACTGTTTTTT.

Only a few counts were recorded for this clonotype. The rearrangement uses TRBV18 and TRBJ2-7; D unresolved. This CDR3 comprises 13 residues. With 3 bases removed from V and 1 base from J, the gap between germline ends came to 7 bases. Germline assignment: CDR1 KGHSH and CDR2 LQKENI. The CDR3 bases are TGTGCCAGCTCACCGGCACAGTCCTACGAGCAGTACTTC. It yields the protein CASSPAQSYEQYF.

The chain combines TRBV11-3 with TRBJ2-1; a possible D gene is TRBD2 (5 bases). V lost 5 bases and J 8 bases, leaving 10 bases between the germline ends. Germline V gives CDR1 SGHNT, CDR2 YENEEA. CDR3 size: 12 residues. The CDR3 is CASSRGRDEQFF. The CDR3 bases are TGTGCCAGCAGCCGTGGGCGGGATGAGCAGTTCTTC.

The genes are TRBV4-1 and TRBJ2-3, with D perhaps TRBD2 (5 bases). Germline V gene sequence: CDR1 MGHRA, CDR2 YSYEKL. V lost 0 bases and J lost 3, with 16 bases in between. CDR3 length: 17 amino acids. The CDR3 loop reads CASSQDLGEFETDTQYF. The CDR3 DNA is TGCGCCAGCAGCCAAGATCTTGGGGAGTTCGAGACAGATACGCAGTATTTT.

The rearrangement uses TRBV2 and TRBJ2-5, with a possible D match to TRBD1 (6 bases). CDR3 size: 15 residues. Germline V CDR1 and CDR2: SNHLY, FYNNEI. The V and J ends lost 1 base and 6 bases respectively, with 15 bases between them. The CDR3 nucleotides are TGTGCCAGCAGTGAAGGTGTAGGGGGTAGTCAGACCCAGTACTTC. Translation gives CASSEGVGGSQTQYF.

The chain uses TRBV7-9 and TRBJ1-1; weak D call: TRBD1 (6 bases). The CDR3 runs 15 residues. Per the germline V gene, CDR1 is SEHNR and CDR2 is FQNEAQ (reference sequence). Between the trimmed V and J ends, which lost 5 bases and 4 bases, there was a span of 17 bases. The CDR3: CASSHQTGRGTEAFF. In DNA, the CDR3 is TGTGCCAGCAGCCACCAAACAGGGAGAGGCACTGAAGCTTTCTTT.

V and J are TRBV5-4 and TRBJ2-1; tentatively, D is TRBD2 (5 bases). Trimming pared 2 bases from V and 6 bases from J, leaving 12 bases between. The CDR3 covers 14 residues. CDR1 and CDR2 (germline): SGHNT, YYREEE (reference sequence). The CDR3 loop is CASSLPAELNEQFF. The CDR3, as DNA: TGTGCCAGCAGCTTACCAGCGGAACTCAATGAGCAGTTCTTC.